These T cell receptor beta chains were read from a single sample in a study of graft-versus-host responses after intestinal transplantation. No antigen is known for these receptors. Measured with immunoSEQ multiplex PCR; TCRdb has only the in-frame clones, and not every one. This sample has 140,000 or so clones, with 80% to 95% found just once. Specimen: unstimulated CD4+ T cells sorted from spleen or lymph node cells, collected before intestinal transplant. The receptors here all came from a human donor who received an intestinal transplant. The CDR3 runs from the conserved cysteine through the conserved F or W. Each record gives: CDR3 length, D gene, clone size, J gene, V gene, CDR3 protein, CDR3 DNA. D genes are given only for firm matches. The size of a clone is reported for some rows only, either as once, few or many, or as a class for expanded clones.

13,-,-,TRBJ2-3,TRBV5-6,CASSLAGADTQYF,TGTGCCAGCAGCTTGGCCGGTGCAGATACGCAGTATTTT
16,TRBD1,-,TRBJ2-7,TRBV7-9,CASSLVGRGLTYEQYF,TGTGCCAGCAGCTTAGTTGGCAGGGGGTTAACCTACGAGCAGTACTTC
13,TRBD2,once,TRBJ2-1,TRBV6-1,CASYLFGGRVQFF,TGTGCCAGCTATCTCTTCGGCGGGAGAGTTCAGTTCTTC
16,-,-,TRBJ2-7,TRBV28,CASSFPGASITYEQYF,TGTGCCAGCAGTTTCCCCGGCGCAAGTATTACCTACGAGCAGTACTTC
19,TRBD2,-,TRBJ2-5,TRBV19,CASSVRGTSGRRFLETQYF,TGTGCCAGTAGCGTAAGAGGGACTAGCGGGAGGCGCTTCCTAGAGACCCAGTACTTC
13,-,once,TRBJ1-2,TRBV7-2,CASSSTVKNGYTF,TGTGCCAGCAGCTCAACAGTGAAGAATGGCTACACCTTC
12,-,-,TRBJ1-1,TRBV29-1,CSGLIGNTEAFF,TGCAGCGGATTGATTGGGAACACTGAAGCTTTCTTT
16,-,-,TRBJ1-6,TRBV28,CASSMGRRGDNSPLHF,TGTGCCAGCAGTATGGGAAGGAGGGGAGATAATTCACCCCTCCACTTT
15,TRBD1,-,TRBJ1-4,TRBV10-3,CAISESKQGDEKLFF,TGTGCCATCAGTGAGTCGAAACAGGGGGATGAAAAACTGTTTTTT
15,-,-,TRBJ1-1,TRBV4-2,CASSQDRTPGTEAFF,TGTGCCAGCAGCCAAGATCGCACTCCTGGGACTGAAGCTTTCTTT
15,-,-,TRBJ1-6,TRBV7-2,CASREHSSYNSPLHF,TGTGCCAGCAGGGAACACAGCTCCTATAATTCACCCCTCCACTTT